This T cell receptor (beta chain) was sequenced for a study of T cell clonality in common variable immunodeficiency. Notes on the study in general: Fewer deletions and N-nucleotide insertions were reportedly seen in common variable immunodeficiency TCR beta sequences.

The repertoire was sequenced with immunoSEQ multiplex PCR; TCRdb's copy has only in-frame clones and lacks some. Recorded here are approximately 28,000 clones, none singletons. This clone has only a few counts. As yet, its antigen is unknown. The missing CDR3 end, 3 residues past where the read stops, is filled in from the germline J gene. The CDR3 is 14 residues long. With V trimmed by 2 bases and J by 4 bases, 1 base remained unmatched. Germline assignment: CDR1 SNHLY and CDR2 FYNNEI. This sequence joins TRBV2 and TRBJ1-3; 8 bases fit TRBD1. Sequenced material: peripheral blood mononuclear cells. This clonotype was sampled from a human donor with common variable immunodeficiency. The CDR3 bases that were read are TGTGCCAGCAGTGAACAGGGGGCCGGAAACACC. It is translated as CASSEQGAGNT. From start to end, the CDR3 is CASSEQGAGNTIYF.